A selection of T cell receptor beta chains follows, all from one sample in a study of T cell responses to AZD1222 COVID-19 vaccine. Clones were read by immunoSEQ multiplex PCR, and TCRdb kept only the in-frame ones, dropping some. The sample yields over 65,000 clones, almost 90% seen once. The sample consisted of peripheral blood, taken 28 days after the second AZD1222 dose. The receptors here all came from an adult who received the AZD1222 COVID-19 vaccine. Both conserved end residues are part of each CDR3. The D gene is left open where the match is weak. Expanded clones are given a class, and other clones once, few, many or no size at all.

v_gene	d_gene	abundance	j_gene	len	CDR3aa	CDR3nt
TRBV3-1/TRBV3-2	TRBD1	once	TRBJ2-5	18	CASSQGVQNRGYQETQYF	TGTGCCAGCAGCCAAGGGGTACAGAACAGGGGGTACCAAGAGACCCAGTACTTC
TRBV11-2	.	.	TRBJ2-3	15	CASSLEAGITDTQYF	TGTGCCAGCAGCTTAGAGGCGGGAATAACAGATACGCAGTATTTT
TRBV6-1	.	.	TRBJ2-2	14	CASSEAGDTGELFF	TGTGCCAGCAGTGAAGCAGGGGACACCGGGGAGCTGTTTTTT
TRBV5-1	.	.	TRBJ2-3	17	CASSWEFPGKGADTQYF	TGCGCCAGCAGCTGGGAGTTTCCTGGAAAGGGGGCAGATACGCAGTATTTT
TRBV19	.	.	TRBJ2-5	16	CASTPSVNRPQGLWYF	TGTGCCAGTACCCCCTCCGTGAACAGACCCCAAGGACTTTGGTACTTC
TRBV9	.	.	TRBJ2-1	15	CASRKGTGAFNEQFF	TGTGCCAGCAGGAAAGGGACGGGAGCGTTTAATGAGCAGTTCTTC
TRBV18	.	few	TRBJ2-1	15	CASTEDGTIYNEQFF	TGTGCCAGCACCGAAGACGGGACAATATACAATGAGCAGTTCTTC
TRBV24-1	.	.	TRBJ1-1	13	CATKNQGLTEAFF	TGTGCCACCAAAAATCAGGGCCTCACTGAAGCTTTCTTT
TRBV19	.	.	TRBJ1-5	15	CASSIGSSLYQPQHF	TGTGCCAGTAGTATAGGTTCCTCTCTTTATCAGCCCCAGCATTTT
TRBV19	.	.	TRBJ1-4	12	CASSIVDEKLFF	TGTGCCAGTAGTATTGTGGATGAAAAACTGTTTTTT
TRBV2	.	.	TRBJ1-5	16	CASSDPDSYSNQPQHF	TGTGCCAGCAGTGACCCGGACAGCTATAGCAATCAGCCCCAGCATTTT
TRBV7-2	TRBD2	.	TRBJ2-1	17	CASSLVLGLVGHNEQFF	TGTGCCAGCAGCTTAGTTCTGGGACTAGTTGGCCACAATGAGCAGTTCTTC
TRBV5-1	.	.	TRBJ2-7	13	CASSLATGFEQYF	TGCGCCAGCAGCTTGGCCACAGGGTTCGAGCAGTACTTC
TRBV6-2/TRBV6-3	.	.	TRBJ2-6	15	CASSYSDSGANVLTF	TGTGCCAGCAGTTACTCAGACTCTGGGGCCAACGTCCTGACTTTC
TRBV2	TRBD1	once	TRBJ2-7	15	CASSPDRAGNYEQYF	TGTGCCAGCAGCCCCGACAGGGCGGGCAACTACGAGCAGTACTTC
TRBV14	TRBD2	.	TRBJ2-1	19	CASSSPGLAGGLSYNEQFF	TGTGCCAGCAGCTCTCCGGGACTAGCGGGAGGCCTCTCCTACAATGAGCAGTTCTTC
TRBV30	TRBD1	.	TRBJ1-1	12	CAWDRGNTEAFF	TGTGCCTGGGACAGGGGGAACACTGAAGCTTTCTTT
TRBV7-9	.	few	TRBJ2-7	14	CASSPPLLVYEQYF	TGTGCCAGCAGCCCACCTCTCCTAGTTTACGAGCAGTACTTC
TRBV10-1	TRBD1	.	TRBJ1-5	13	CATSDRVEQPQHF	TGCGCCACCTCGGACAGGGTCGAACAGCCCCAGCATTTT
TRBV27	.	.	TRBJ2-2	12	CASSLMNGELFF	TGTGCCAGCAGTTTGATGAACGGGGAGCTGTTTTTT
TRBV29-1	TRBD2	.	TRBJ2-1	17	CSVHPRTLAGVGNEQFF	TGCAGCGTCCACCCACGCACACTAGCGGGAGTAGGAAATGAGCAGTTCTTC
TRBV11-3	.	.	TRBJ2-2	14	CASSSSTGTGELFF	TGTGCCAGCAGCTCCTCTACCGGGACCGGGGAGCTGTTTTTT
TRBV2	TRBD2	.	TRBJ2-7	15	CASRRERETFGEQYF	TGTGCCAGCCGGAGGGAGCGGGAGACCTTTGGCGAGCAGTACTTC
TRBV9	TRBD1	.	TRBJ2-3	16	CASSGGQGPAIDTQYF	TGTGCCAGCAGCGGGGGACAGGGACCTGCAATAGATACGCAGTATTTT
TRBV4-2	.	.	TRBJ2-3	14	CASSQDPEADTQYF	TGTGCCAGCAGCCAAGACCCAGAAGCAGATACGCAGTATTTT
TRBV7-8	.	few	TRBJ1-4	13	CASSGGINEKLFF	TGTGCCAGCAGCGGGGGTATTAATGAAAAACTGTTTTTT
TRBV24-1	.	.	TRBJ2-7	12	CATSRDNYEQYF	TGTGCCACCAGCCGGGACAACTACGAGCAGTACTTC
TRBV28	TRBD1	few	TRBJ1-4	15	CASSLAGTGSEKLFF	TGTGCCAGCAGTTTAGCCGGGACAGGGAGTGAAAAACTGTTTTTT
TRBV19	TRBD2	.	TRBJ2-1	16	CASSIFSGGSYNEQFF	TGTGCCAGTAGTATTTTCTCGGGAGGTAGTTACAATGAGCAGTTCTTC
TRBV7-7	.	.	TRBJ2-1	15	CASSLAGWESGEQFF	TGTGCCAGCAGCTTAGCCGGATGGGAATCGGGTGAGCAGTTCTTC
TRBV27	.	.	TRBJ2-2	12	CASSFLAGELFF	TGTGCCAGCAGTTTCTTGGCCGGGGAGCTGTTTTTT
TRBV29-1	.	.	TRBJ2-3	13	CSVERFSTDTQYF	TGCAGCGTTGAACGGTTTAGCACAGATACGCAGTATTTT
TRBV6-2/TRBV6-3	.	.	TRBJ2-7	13	CASSGSNSYEQYF	TGTGCCAGCAGCGGGAGCAATAGCTACGAGCAGTACTTC
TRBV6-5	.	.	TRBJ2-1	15	CASWTRELVYNEQFF	TGTGCCAGCTGGACACGGGAGCTGGTCTACAATGAGCAGTTCTTC
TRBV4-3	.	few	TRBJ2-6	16	CASSQESGTGANVLTF	TGCGCCAGCAGCCAAGAGTCAGGTACTGGGGCCAACGTCCTGACTTTC
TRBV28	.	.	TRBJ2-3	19	CASSTLTGLRAGFTDTQYF	TGTGCCAGCAGTACCCTGACAGGGTTGAGAGCGGGATTCACAGATACGCAGTATTTT
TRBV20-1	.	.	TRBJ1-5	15	CSASLGVSGNQPQHF	TGCAGTGCTAGTCTTGGGGTTAGCGGCAATCAGCCCCAGCATTTT
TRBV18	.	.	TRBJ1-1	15	CASSPTGTANTEAFF	TGTGCCAGCTCACCAACCGGGACCGCGAACACTGAAGCTTTCTTT
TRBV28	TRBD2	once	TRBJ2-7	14	CASGGSGSSYEQYF	TGTGCCAGCGGTGGGAGCGGGAGCTCCTACGAGCAGTACTTC
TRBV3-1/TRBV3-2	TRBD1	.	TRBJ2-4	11	CASSQDRGFYF	TGTGCCAGCAGCCAGGACAGGGGTTTTTATTTC
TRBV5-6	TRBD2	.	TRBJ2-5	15	CASSFRSGRGETQYF	TGTGCCAGCAGCTTTCGGAGCGGGAGGGGGGAGACCCAGTACTTC
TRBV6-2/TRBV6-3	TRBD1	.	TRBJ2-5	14	CASSKDREQETQYF	TGTGCCAGCAGCAAAGACAGGGAGCAAGAGACCCAGTACTTC
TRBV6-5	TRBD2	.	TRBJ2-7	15	CASSYSTSGSYEQYF	TGTGCCAGCAGTTACTCGACTAGCGGGAGTTACGAGCAGTACTTC
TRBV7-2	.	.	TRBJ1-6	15	CASSPEAIYNSPLHF	TGTGCCAGCAGCCCCGAGGCAATCTATAATTCACCCCTCCACTTT
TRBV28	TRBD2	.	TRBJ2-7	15	CASTPLPSGNYEQYF	TGTGCCAGCACCCCGCTGCCTAGCGGGAACTACGAGCAGTACTTC
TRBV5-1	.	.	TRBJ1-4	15	CASSLARDGNEKLFF	TGCGCCAGCAGCTTGGCCCGAGACGGTAATGAAAAACTGTTTTTT
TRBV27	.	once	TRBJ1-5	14	CASSLSRGNQPQHF	TGTGCCAGCAGTTTATCGAGGGGGAATCAGCCCCAGCATTTT